This entry concerns a single T cell receptor beta chain. Its binding antigen is unknown. Within one base of it there is no much larger clone, and no base qualities were kept. Donors were healthy HIV-negative adults with no recently reported acute infections or vaccinations. All donors were Caucasian adults living in Nashville, Tennessee, USA. CD4+ T cells were enriched by magnetic negative selection, after which naive cells were positively selected on CD45RA and the negative fraction was taken as the memory subset. After blood collection by leukapheresis, PBMCs were isolated using Ficoll-Histopaque density gradient centrifugation and then cryopreserved in the vapor phase of liquid nitrogen. Analytical flow cytometry was used to check the purity and quantity of each magnetically sorted T cell population. Each sorted fraction had its genomic DNA isolated and then quantified by UV absorbance on a Nanodrop 2000c.

TCR CDR3 regions were amplified from genomic DNA by multiplex PCR using the deep immunoSEQ assay. Extracted genomic DNA from each cell subset was spread evenly across all wells of several immunoSEQ 96-well plates, with each plate serving as a replicate. For sorted subsets, roughly 200 ng of genomic DNA, equivalent to about 30,000 T cell genomes, went into each replicate PCR. The purified libraries were quantified using a Qubit 3.0 fluorometer, sized with a Bioanalyzer 2100, and then quantified again using the KAPA Library Quantification kit. A separate single-read 150-cycle Illumina NextSeq 550 flow cell was used to sequence each immunoSEQ 96-well plate. The original methods were these. The immunoSEQ output contained only junctional sequences without quality scores, so filtering could not match that applied to full-length reads. Sequences were annotated with PyIR, a Python wrapper for IgBLAST v1.9, and V/J genes and CDR3 were assigned using IMGT germline references. Reads with weak V/J assignments (E-value above 1e-6), missing CDR3, stop codons, out-of-frame junctions, or ambiguous translated residues were removed. V3J clonotypes were defined as sequences sharing an identical inferred V gene, J gene, and CDR3 amino acid sequence. The percentage overlap between two repertoires was calculated by dividing the number of shared unique clonotypes by the size of the smaller repertoire. Three approaches were used to assess repertoire richness: RTK rarefaction, the Chao1 estimator, and Recon v2.1 estimates of unobserved clonotypes. OLGA was used to compute generation probabilities for all TCRbeta clonotypes that the gDNA method yielded from a few donors. What TCRdb holds here is the immuneACCESS table cut down to in-frame rearrangements. Part of the clones is not present; checked against another copy, under half of the missing clones reflect an unresolved V gene, and the others are unexplained. V and J calls and clone size are as listed in that table; D and trimming were resolved from the DNA. The sample profile shows over 850,000 clones; around 78% of them were found once. Jointly, the top ten make up about 0.52% of the sample.

CDR1 and CDR2 were assigned from the germline V gene as SGHDN and FVKESK. Reading from cysteine to phenylalanine, the CDR3 counts 14 amino acids. Only the CDR3 portion is preserved as DNA: 42 bases, with reading frame beginning at the first base. Trimming removed 3 bases from V and 2 bases from J, leaving 10 bases between the germline ends. The record originates from a study of shared clonotypes between healthy human individuals (TCRdb year 2020). Regarding the study in general: A few men and a couple of women, aged 18 to 49 years, made up the cohort. Per donor, three plates each were used for CD4 naive and CD4 memory, two for CD8 naive, and one for CD8 memory. Blood TCR repertoires of five healthy adults were deeply sequenced to estimate repertoire size and the extent of clonotype sharing between individuals. Different laboratories and diverse techniques were used to prepare libraries and sequence TCR repertoires, to increase sequencing depth and limit assay-specific biases. Each donor's leukapheresis produced roughly between roughly 0.85 and 10 billion PBMCs. The study at large found these results: When a handful of donors were compared, the shared fraction of clonotypes was about 5% for naive CD4, 3.5% to 4% for naive CD8, 2% to 2.5% for memory CD4, and 0.4% for memory CD8. Sampling was restricted to blood, and TCR repertoires in tissues likely differ from the TCR repertoires found in blood. Naive subsets generally had larger estimated clonotype richness than memory subsets. Compared with non-shared clonotypes, the clonotypes found in all four sorted-subset donors had higher generation probabilities. Pairwise subsampling indicated that sequencing depth was expected to affect the degree of clonotype sharing among donors. Because the study included only a small number of donors, the genetic and exposure-history diversity represented was limited. Even with the large sequencing depth, rarefaction of the sorted-subset datasets indicated that sequencing was incomplete.

This receptor was obtained from a man in his late teens or twenties in good health. Some clones in this sample may be carry-over from other donors' samples. The chain uses TRBV14 and TRBJ1-2; no D gene can be assigned with confidence. The sample comprised memory CD4+ T cells from PBMCs. Explained via the paper, the cell subset or site label denotes: CD45RA-negative fraction. The CDR3 in this case is CASSHEDWNYGYTF. In nucleotides, the sequence is TGTGCCAGCAGCCACGAGGACTGGAACTATGGCTACACCTTC. Outside the CDR3, residues come from the reference TRBV14 and TRBJ1-2 proteins, so the full variable domain is: EAGVTQFPSHSVIEKGQTVTLRCDPISGHDNLYWYRRVMGKEIKFLLHFVKESKQDESGMPNNRFLAERTGGTYSTLKVQPAELEDSGVYFCASSHEDWNYGYTFGSGTRLTVV.